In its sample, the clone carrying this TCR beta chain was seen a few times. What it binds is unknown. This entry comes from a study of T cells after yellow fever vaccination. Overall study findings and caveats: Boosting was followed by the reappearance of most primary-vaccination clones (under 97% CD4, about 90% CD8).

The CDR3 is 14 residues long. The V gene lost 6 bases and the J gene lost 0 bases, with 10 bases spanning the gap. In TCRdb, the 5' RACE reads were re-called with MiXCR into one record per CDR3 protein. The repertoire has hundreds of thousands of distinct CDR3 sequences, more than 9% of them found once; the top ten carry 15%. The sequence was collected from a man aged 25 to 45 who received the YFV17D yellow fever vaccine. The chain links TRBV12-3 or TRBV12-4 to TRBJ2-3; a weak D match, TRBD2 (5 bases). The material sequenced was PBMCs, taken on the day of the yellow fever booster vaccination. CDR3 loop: CASRSGGSTDTQYF. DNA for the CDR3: TGTGCCAGCAGGAGCGGAGGAAGCACAGATACGCAGTATTTT.